This record looks at one T cell receptor beta chain sequence and its context. Antigen: not known. The sample belongs to a study of prognosis after radiotherapy for stage I lung cancer. Across the study: It was considered that all non-small cell lung cancer patients were medically inoperable. Several of the patients had squamous cell carcinoma tumors, while around eleven had adenocarcinoma tumors.

Study-wide results and caveats: Patients with distant metastases had lower Shannon entropy after stereotactic body radiation therapy.

The V gene lost 4 bases and the J gene lost 4 bases, with 16 bases spanning the gap. From germline, CDR1 is MNHEY and CDR2 SMNVEV (reference sequence). The CDR3 extends over 15 amino acids. Genomic DNA was the source, and TCR beta CDR3 was amplified from it by two-round multiplex PCR. Primers targeting each individual TRBV and TRBJ gene were applied in first-round PCR. Amplification in the second PCR round was performed with universal primers. TCRdb used MiXCR to reprocess the multiplex PCR reads, holding one entry per CDR3 protein. The data show under 25,000 distinct CDR3 sequences, 45% to 50% seen once.

The material sequenced was PBMCs, taken before or after stereotactic body radiation therapy (not recorded which). This receptor was obtained from a donor aged 50 or older with non-small cell lung cancer. This chain joins TRBV27 and TRBJ1-1; D uncertain. This CDR3 is CASSYRLGVGTEAFF. DNA of the CDR3: TGTGCCAGCAGTTACCGATTGGGCGTCGGCACTGAAGCTTTCTTT.